Detailed here is one T cell receptor (beta chain). Its antigen is unknown. Each cDNA molecule in the library carried unique molecular identifiers. Using its own MiXCR run on the RACE reads, TCRdb lists one record per CDR3 protein. In the table there are some 330,000 distinct CDR3 sequences, approximately 5.8% of which are singletons. This specimen comes from a study of human T cells and chemical hapten exposure. About the study: The patients were mostly female; they had alopecia areata, totalis or universalis. Overall study results and limits: Expanded TCRs produced significantly more large CDR3 similarity clusters than controls did. PT1 expanded TCR counts and patch test score correlated positively.

This CDR3 is built from 14 residues. Trimming removed 5 bases from V and 5 bases from J; junction bases left unmatched: 6. Germline assignment: CDR1 SEHNR and CDR2 FQNEAQ (reference sequence). Time point noted: pre-sensitization, week 0. The treatment: therapeutic diphenylcyclopropenone sensitization with weekly scalp DPC. The source material was whole blood, sampled in connection with sensitization to the hapten diphenylcyclopropenone (DPC). This receptor was obtained from a woman between 18 and 29 years old with alopecia areata. Some clones in this sample may be carry-over from other donors' samples. The V call is TRBV7-9, the J call TRBJ2-5; 9 bases agree with TRBD1. In nucleotides, the CDR3 is TGTGCCAGCAGCACCTACAGGGGGCCGGAGACCCAGTACTTC. As protein: CASSTYRGPETQYF.